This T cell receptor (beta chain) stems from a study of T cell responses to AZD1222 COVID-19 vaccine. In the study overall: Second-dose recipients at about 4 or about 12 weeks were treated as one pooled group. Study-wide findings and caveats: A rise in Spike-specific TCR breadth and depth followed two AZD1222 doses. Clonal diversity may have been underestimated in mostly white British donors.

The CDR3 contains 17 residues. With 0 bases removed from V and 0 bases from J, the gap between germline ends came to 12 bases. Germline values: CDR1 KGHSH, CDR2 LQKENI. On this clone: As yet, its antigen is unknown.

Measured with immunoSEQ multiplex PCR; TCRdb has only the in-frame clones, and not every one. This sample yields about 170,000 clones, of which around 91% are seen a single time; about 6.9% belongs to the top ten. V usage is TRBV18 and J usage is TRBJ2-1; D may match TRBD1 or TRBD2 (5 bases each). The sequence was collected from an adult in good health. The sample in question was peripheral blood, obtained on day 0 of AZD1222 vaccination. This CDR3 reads CASSPPWGTYSYNEQFF. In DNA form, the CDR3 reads TGTGCCAGCTCACCACCGTGGGGGACCTACTCCTACAATGAGCAGTTCTTC.